This is a list of T cell receptor beta chains from one sample in a study of blood T cell repertoires in COVID-19. Here immunoSEQ multiplex PCR was the method, and the copy in TCRdb shows in-frame clones only, minus some. The table includes just under 95,000 clones, roughly 80% detected once. Material for sequencing was peripheral blood. The receptors were gathered from a human donor in a cohort sampled during active COVID-19. CDR3s include the opening cysteine and the closing phenylalanine or tryptophan. A D gene is named only where the DNA matches it firmly. The listing skips clone size in some rows; elsewhere it reads once, few, many or a size class.

D gene: TRBD2
clone size: few
V gene: TRBV5-5
J gene: TRBJ2-7
CDR3 protein: CASSFGGSRAYEQYF
CDR3 DNA: TGTGCCAGCAGTTTCGGGGGGAGCAGGGCGTACGAGCAGTACTTC

D gene: TRBD1
clone size: -
V gene: TRBV7-2
J gene: TRBJ1-6
CDR3 protein: CASSLVGQGKSLLHF
CDR3 DNA: TGTGCCAGCAGCTTAGTAGGACAGGGGAAATCACTCCTCCACTTT

D gene: -
clone size: -
V gene: TRBV5-8
J gene: TRBJ1-1
CDR3 protein: CASSPMGEVNTEAFF
CDR3 DNA: TGTGCCAGCAGCCCAATGGGGGAGGTGAACACTGAAGCTTTCTTT

D gene: TRBD2
clone size: -
V gene: TRBV5-1
J gene: TRBJ2-7
CDR3 protein: CASTSRLAGGLGEQYF
CDR3 DNA: TGCGCCAGCACCTCCAGACTAGCGGGAGGCCTCGGCGAGCAGTACTTC

D gene: -
clone size: -
V gene: TRBV27
J gene: TRBJ1-5
CDR3 protein: CASSLTGIGQPQHF
CDR3 DNA: TGTGCCAGCAGTTTAACAGGTATCGGTCAGCCCCAGCATTTT

D gene: -
clone size: -
V gene: TRBV20-1
J gene: TRBJ1-2
CDR3 protein: CSASSGRGFGGYTF
CDR3 DNA: TGCAGTGCTAGTAGCGGTCGCGGGTTTGGGGGCTACACCTTC

D gene: -
clone size: -
V gene: TRBV2
J gene: TRBJ2-2
CDR3 protein: CASSERGLNTGELFF
CDR3 DNA: TGTGCCAGCAGTGAAAGAGGGCTGAACACCGGGGAGCTGTTTTTT

D gene: TRBD1
clone size: -
V gene: TRBV3-1/TRBV3-2
J gene: TRBJ1-2
CDR3 protein: CASSQGTGTGDNGYTF
CDR3 DNA: TGTGCCAGCAGCCAAGGCACCGGGACAGGGGACAATGGCTACACCTTC

D gene: TRBD2
clone size: -
V gene: TRBV9
J gene: TRBJ2-5
CDR3 protein: CASSVGLTSGEETQYF
CDR3 DNA: TGTGCCAGCAGCGTAGGTTTGACTAGCGGGGAAGAGACCCAGTACTTC

D gene: TRBD1
clone size: -
V gene: TRBV6-5
J gene: TRBJ2-7
CDR3 protein: CASRGTGFFGEQYF
CDR3 DNA: TGTGCCAGCAGGGGGACAGGATTTTTTGGAGAGCAGTACTTC

D gene: -
clone size: -
V gene: TRBV5-1
J gene: TRBJ1-3
CDR3 protein: CASSEAGSSGNTIYF
CDR3 DNA: TGCGCCAGCAGCGAGGCCGGTAGCTCTGGAAACACCATATATTTT

D gene: TRBD2
clone size: -
V gene: TRBV4-1
J gene: TRBJ2-7
CDR3 protein: CASSQDWPRDYLEEQYF
CDR3 DNA: TGCGCCAGCAGCCAAGACTGGCCCCGGGACTACCTCGAGGAGCAGTACTTC

D gene: TRBD2
clone size: -
V gene: TRBV15
J gene: TRBJ2-5
CDR3 protein: CATSGRLAGVLETQYF
CDR3 DNA: TGTGCCACCAGTGGTCGACTAGCGGGAGTCCTAGAGACCCAGTACTTC

D gene: TRBD1
clone size: few
V gene: TRBV4-1
J gene: TRBJ2-2
CDR3 protein: CASSQEGRDRGYTGELFF
CDR3 DNA: TGCGCCAGCAGCCAAGAGGGTCGGGACAGGGGATATACCGGGGAGCTGTTTTTT

D gene: -
clone size: -
V gene: TRBV28
J gene: TRBJ2-7
CDR3 protein: CASSLGLITYEQYF
CDR3 DNA: TGTGCCAGCAGTTTGGGCTTGATCACCTACGAGCAGTACTTC

D gene: TRBD1
clone size: -
V gene: TRBV30
J gene: TRBJ2-7
CDR3 protein: CAWSTGTGLYEQYF
CDR3 DNA: TGTGCCTGGAGTACCGGGACAGGTCTCTACGAGCAGTACTTC

D gene: -
clone size: -
V gene: TRBV27
J gene: TRBJ1-6
CDR3 protein: CASRPSGGSLHF
CDR3 DNA: TGTGCCAGCAGGCCCTCCGGGGGGTCCCTCCACTTT

D gene: -
clone size: once
V gene: TRBV20-1
J gene: TRBJ2-3
CDR3 protein: CSASGLLPDTQYF
CDR3 DNA: TGCAGTGCTAGTGGACTGCTTCCAGATACGCAGTATTTT

D gene: TRBD1
clone size: -
V gene: TRBV28
J gene: TRBJ2-7
CDR3 protein: CASTQGQDYEQYF
CDR3 DNA: TGTGCCAGCACCCAGGGACAGGACTACGAGCAGTACTTC

D gene: -
clone size: -
V gene: TRBV2
J gene: TRBJ1-5
CDR3 protein: CASSGQGISNQPQHF
CDR3 DNA: TGTGCCAGCAGTGGGCAGGGGATTAGCAATCAGCCCCAGCATTTT

D gene: -
clone size: -
V gene: TRBV28
J gene: TRBJ2-3
CDR3 protein: CASSSLTGFTDTQYF
CDR3 DNA: TGTGCCAGCAGTTCCCTGACAGGTTTCACAGATACGCAGTATTTT

D gene: -
clone size: -
V gene: TRBV15
J gene: TRBJ1-2
CDR3 protein: CATSRDVGAGYGYTF
CDR3 DNA: TGTGCCACCAGCAGAGATGTTGGGGCCGGGTATGGCTACACCTTC

D gene: -
clone size: once
V gene: TRBV5-1
J gene: TRBJ1-1
CDR3 protein: CASSLHPGNTEAFF
CDR3 DNA: TGCGCCAGCAGCTTGCACCCAGGGAACACTGAAGCTTTCTTT

D gene: TRBD2
clone size: -
V gene: TRBV27
J gene: TRBJ2-5
CDR3 protein: CASSPGLAGGWETQYF
CDR3 DNA: TGTGCCAGCAGTCCGGGACTAGCGGGAGGATGGGAGACCCAGTACTTC

D gene: -
clone size: once
V gene: TRBV12-3/TRBV12-4
J gene: TRBJ1-2
CDR3 protein: CASISTGNYGYTF
CDR3 DNA: TGTGCCAGCATCTCAACAGGGAACTATGGCTACACCTTC

D gene: TRBD1
clone size: -
V gene: TRBV5-1
J gene: TRBJ1-2
CDR3 protein: CASSPGTGGYGYTF
CDR3 DNA: TGCGCCAGCAGCCCAGGTACAGGGGGCTATGGCTACACCTTC

D gene: -
clone size: -
V gene: TRBV7-2
J gene: TRBJ2-2
CDR3 protein: CASSLSVSVRGGELFF
CDR3 DNA: TGTGCCAGCAGCTTATCGGTGAGCGTACGTGGCGGGGAGCTGTTTTTT

D gene: TRBD1
clone size: -
V gene: TRBV30
J gene: TRBJ1-2
CDR3 protein: CAWSVPGGQVYGYTF
CDR3 DNA: TGTGCCTGGAGCGTTCCTGGGGGACAGGTCTATGGCTACACCTTC

D gene: -
clone size: once
V gene: TRBV27
J gene: TRBJ2-2
CDR3 protein: CASGSRNTGELFF
CDR3 DNA: TGTGCCAGTGGGAGCAGGAACACCGGGGAGCTGTTTTTT

D gene: TRBD2
clone size: -
V gene: TRBV20-1
J gene: TRBJ2-7
CDR3 protein: CSASPGTSPYEQYF
CDR3 DNA: TGCAGTGCTAGTCCCGGGACTAGCCCTTACGAGCAGTACTTC

D gene: -
clone size: -
V gene: TRBV19
J gene: TRBJ1-1
CDR3 protein: CASSIPPGGRGNTEAFF
CDR3 DNA: TGTGCCAGTAGTATACCCCCGGGCGGCAGGGGGAACACTGAAGCTTTCTTT

D gene: -
clone size: -
V gene: TRBV2
J gene: TRBJ2-7
CDR3 protein: CASSARLALNYEQYF
CDR3 DNA: TGTGCCAGCAGTGCGCGGCTAGCGCTAAACTACGAGCAGTACTTC

D gene: -
clone size: few
V gene: TRBV27
J gene: TRBJ1-5
CDR3 protein: CASRLTANQPQHF
CDR3 DNA: TGTGCCAGCAGACTTACTGCGAATCAGCCCCAGCATTTT

D gene: -
clone size: -
V gene: TRBV21-1
J gene: TRBJ2-7
CDR3 protein: CASSGKDRARTSVIFGLVYEQYF
CDR3 DNA: TGTGCCAGCAGCGGTAAGGACAGGGCTCGGACTAGCGTGATCTTCGGGCTCGTCTACGAGCAGTACTTC

D gene: TRBD2
clone size: -
V gene: TRBV6-5
J gene: TRBJ2-7
CDR3 protein: CASSTRLAGSYEQYF
CDR3 DNA: TGTGCCAGCAGTACACGACTAGCGGGAAGTTACGAGCAGTACTTC

D gene: -
clone size: few
V gene: TRBV7-9
J gene: TRBJ1-2
CDR3 protein: CASSHPLLNYGYTF
CDR3 DNA: TGTGCCAGCAGCCATCCCCTACTAAACTATGGCTACACCTTC

D gene: TRBD1
clone size: -
V gene: TRBV28
J gene: TRBJ2-1
CDR3 protein: CASNRGTGTMRREQFF
CDR3 DNA: TGTGCCAGCAACCGAGGGACAGGAACAATGAGGCGGGAGCAGTTCTTC